This T cell receptor (beta chain) emerged from a study of blood T cell repertoires in COVID-19. Study as a whole: The origin of the acute and convalescent COVID-19 samples was the United States, Italy and Spain. T cells, B-cell-depleted T cells, or PBMCs provided the cDNA or gDNA that served as material.

The V gene lost 0 bases and the J gene lost 4 bases, with 19 bases spanning the gap. This CDR3 comprises 17 residues. Germline V gives CDR1 SGDLS, CDR2 YYNGEE. Original handling: Estimation of nucleated cell counts was performed using reference gene primer amplification. TCRdb keeps only in-frame clones here, not all; method: immunoSEQ multiplex PCR. The V and J calls and clone size were taken over from that table, and D and trimming were inferred from the DNA. This table has about 410,000 clones, about nine tenths appearing once. The Seattle patients, enrolled during active infection, were followed longitudinally.

The source material was peripheral blood. This sequence originates from a woman aged 40 to 55 with COVID-19, enrolled during active disease. The chain recombines TRBV9 with TRBJ1-2, with a possible D match to TRBD1 (5 bases). The DNA for the CDR3 is TGTGCCAGCAGCGTAGATATGGGGATTACAGGCTCCTATGGCTACACCTTC. It translates to CASSVDMGITGSYGYTF. The full variable domain, completed using reference TRBV9 and TRBJ1-2, is DSGVTQTPKHLITATGQRVTLRCSPRSGDLSVYWYQQSLDQGLQFLIQYYNGEERAKGNILERFSAQQFPDLHSELNLSSLELGDSALYFCASSVDMGITGSYGYTFGSGTRLTVV.